This TCR beta chain was identified in a study of T-cell memory formation after mild COVID-19. The CDR3 totals 15 residues. Trimming removed 1 base from V and 1 base from J, with 11 bases in between. Germline CDR1 is MGHRA and CDR2 is YSYEKL. TCRdb passed the 5' RACE reads through MiXCR, listing each CDR3 protein once. The data contain some 250,000 distinct CDR3 sequences, 8% to 10% of them singletons. This chain joins TRBV4-1 and TRBJ2-7; D possibly uses TRBD1 or TRBD2 (5 bases each). The sequence derives from a man between 18 and 35 years old who had mild COVID-19 (a few samples of this study predate the infection). Cell type and time point are not known. Sample: PBMCs or a T cell subset sorted from them (not recorded which). The CDR3, as DNA: TGCGCCAGCAGCCAAGCGGGGCAGAATTCCTACGAGCAGTACTTC. Its protein product is CASSQAGQNSYEQYF.